The 27 T cell receptor beta chains below were found in one sample sequenced in a study of T cells in Graves' hyperthyroidism and ophthalmopathy (dated by TCRdb to between 2017 and 2020). Receptor libraries were prepared by multiplex PCR. TCRdb lists the instrument as Illumina HiSeq 2000. The TCR beta CDR3 regions were amplified from RNA transcripts. The first round of RT-PCR for the TCR CDR3 was performed with the HTBI primer set and the Qiagen OneStep RT-PCR kit. TCRdb handled the public reads itself, with Q25 trimming in fastp and clone calling in MiXCR, and kept productive beta chains. Entries are consolidated by CDR3 protein sequence, retaining the most common genes and DNA. In this sample the table shows over 250,000 distinct CDR3 sequences, approximately 26% of which occur a single time. Of the sample, about a quarter falls within the top ten clones. The sequencing sample was made of blood. The source of these receptors is a man aged 35 to 55 with Graves' hyperthyroidism that later progressed to Graves' ophthalmopathy.

This clonotype was seen many times. This sequence joins TRBV2 and TRBJ1-2, with D possibly TRBD1 on 5 matching bases. From germline, CDR1 is SNHLY and CDR2 FYNNEI. The CDR3 consists of 12 residues. Trimming left V 6 bases short and J 1 base short, with 6 bases between. CDR3 in amino acids: CASRGDNYGYTF. The DNA for the CDR3 is TGTGCCAGCAGGGGGGATAACTATGGCTACACCTTC. The full variable domain, with the rest looked up from reference TRBV2 and TRBJ1-2, is EPEVTQTPSHQVTQMGQEVILRCVPISNHLYFYWYRQILGQKVEFLVSFYNNEISEKSEIFDDQFSVERPDGSNFTLKIRSTKLEDSAMYFCASRGDNYGYTFGSGTRLTVV.

As DNA, the CDR3 is TGTGCCAGCAGTGTCGGCGCCCCCTACGAGCAGTACTTC. Protein product: CASSVGAPYEQYF. The rearrangement uses TRBV25-1 and TRBJ2-7; D unclear. Germline V lookup: CDR1 MGHDK, CDR2 SYGVNS. V was clipped by 4 bases and J by 2 bases, with 9 bases between them. This CDR3 is built from 13 residues.

V and J are TRBV6-4 and TRBJ2-5; D uncertain. The V end was cut by 4 bases, the J end by 4 bases, with 10 bases between. The CDR3 spans 13 residues. From germline, CDR1 is MRHNA and CDR2 SNTAGT. Here the CDR3 reads CASSVVTGETQYF. As DNA, the CDR3 is TGTGCCAGCAGTGTAGTAACGGGAGAGACCCAGTACTTC.

This sequence joins TRBV4-1 and TRBJ2-7, with 13 positions matching TRBD2. J gave up 4 bases and V 1 base, and 7 bases lay outside the gene matches. The V gene's germline CDR1 is MGHRA and CDR2 YSYEKL. The CDR3 length is 17 residues. The CDR3 loop reads CASSQVILAGGPYEQYF. The CDR3 DNA follows: TGCGCCAGCAGCCAAGTTATACTAGCGGGAGGGCCGTACGAGCAGTACTTC.

This clonotype was picked up a small number of times. The chain links TRBV12-3 or TRBV12-4 to TRBJ1-1, with unresolved D. This CDR3 spans 14 amino acids. Trimming stripped 5 bases from V and 0 bases from J, with 10 bases between. CDR3 residues: CASSHSTMNTEAFF. CDR3 coding DNA: TGTGCCAGCAGTCACAGCACCATGAACACTGAAGCTTTCTTT.

This clonotype was picked up many times. V gene TRBV24-1 combines with J gene TRBJ2-2; 13 bases map to TRBD2. Germline loops: CDR1 KGHDR, CDR2 SFDVKD. V lost 4 bases to trimming and J lost 1 base; unmatched junction nucleotides: 5. CDR3 size: 18 residues. The CDR3 protein is CATSEVGLAGRNTGELFF. The DNA for the CDR3 is TGTGCCACCAGTGAAGTGGGACTAGCGGGAAGGAACACCGGGGAGCTGTTTTTT.

This clonotype came up many times. The V call is TRBV14, the J call TRBJ2-7; D not resolved. The V gene's germline CDR1 is SGHDN and CDR2 FVKESK. The CDR3 spans 11 residues. V dropped 4 bases and J dropped 6 bases, with 7 bases sitting between them. CDR3 bases: TGTGCCAGCAGCCGGAATGTCGAGCAGTACTTC. Residues: CASSRNVEQYF.

This clonotype was seen repeatedly, ten times or more. The chain links TRBV2 to TRBJ1-6; D gene unclear. The CDR3 extends over 14 amino acids. Per the germline V gene, CDR1 is SNHLY and CDR2 is FYNNEI. V shed 6 bases and J shed 8 bases, with 14 bases lying between them. CDR3 loop: CASSGERVDSPLHF. In DNA form, the CDR3 reads TGTGCCAGCAGCGGGGAAAGGGTTGATTCACCCCTCCACTTT. Full variable domain (missing parts from reference TRBV2 and TRBJ1-6): EPEVTQTPSHQVTQMGQEVILRCVPISNHLYFYWYRQILGQKVEFLVSFYNNEISEKSEIFDDQFSVERPDGSNFTLKIRSTKLEDSAMYFCASSGERVDSPLHFGNGTRLTVT.

There are many counts of this clonotype. This sequence joins TRBV29-1 and TRBJ1-1; 9 bases line up with TRBD1. Trimming took 6 bases from V and 3 from J; bases not matched to a gene: 5. Germline V gene lookup returns CDR1 SQVTM and CDR2 ANQGSEA. The length of the CDR3 is 13 residues. The CDR3 DNA reads TGCAGCGTCGGGGACAGGGTTGACACTGAAGCTTTCTTT. Amino acid sequence: CSVGDRVDTEAFF.

This clonotype was detected ten times or more. The J gene is TRBJ2-5, the V gene TRBV18, with 7 bases aligning to TRBD1. J was trimmed by 5 bases and V by 5 bases; bases with no gene match: 5. CDR1 KGHSH and CDR2 LQKENI come from the germline V gene. This CDR3 has 13 residues. The CDR3 DNA reads as TGTGCCAGCTCAACCGGGACAGTGGAGACCCAGTACTTC. Translating gives CASSTGTVETQYF.

Many counts were recorded for this clonotype. This chain links TRBV15 with TRBJ2-5, with 7 bases matching TRBD2. Germline CDR1 and CDR2: LNHNV and YYDKDF (reference sequence). V gave up 0 bases and J gave up 5 bases; unmatched junction bases: 12. The CDR3 runs 17 residues. CDR3 bases: TGTGCCACCAGCAGAGATAGGAGCGGGGATCGCGGGGAGACCCAGTACTTC. It is translated as CATSRDRSGDRGETQYF. Drawing the rest from reference TRBV15 and TRBJ2-5, the complete variable domain is DAMVIQNPRYQVTQFGKPVTLSCSQTLNHNVMYWYQQKSSQAPKLLFHYYDKDFNNEADTPDNFQSRRPNTSFCFLDIRSPGLGDTAMYLCATSRDRSGDRGETQYFGPGTRLLVL.

This chain links TRBV7-2 with TRBJ1-3; unclear D gene. Germline CDR1 SGHTA, CDR2 FQGNSA. This CDR3 region has 14 residues. The ends were cut back, 1 base at V and 7 bases at J, with 11 bases in the middle. The CDR3 nucleotides are TGTGCCAGCAGCTTAGGGCTCCTAGGGAACACCATATATTTT. This sequence encodes CASSLGLLGNTIYF.

The table lists this clonotype with many counts. The chain uses TRBV9 and TRBJ2-2; no firm D call. From germline, CDR1 is SGDLS and CDR2 YYNGEE. V was shortened by 0 bases and J by 5 bases, with 8 bases between the two germline ends. The CDR3 contains 14 residues. This CDR3 is CASSVVLGTGELFF. The CDR3 DNA sequence: TGTGCCAGCAGCGTAGTGTTGGGGACCGGGGAGCTGTTTTTT.

A few counts support this clonotype. The V and J genes are TRBV27 and TRBJ2-7; D uncertain. CDR3 size: 13 residues. The V and J ends lost 4 bases and 1 base respectively, with 8 bases between them. Germline-derived CDR1 and CDR2 are MNHEY and SMNVEV (reference sequence). The CDR3 sequence is CASSSPNSYEQYF. The CDR3 coding sequence is TGTGCCAGCAGTTCCCCTAATTCCTACGAGCAGTACTTC.

Ten or more counts support this clonotype. The chain links TRBV12-5 to TRBJ1-1; 10 bases are a match to TRBD1. V dropped 0 bases and J dropped 6; count of bases not matched to a gene: 10. CDR3 length equals 17 residues. Germline V gene lookup returns CDR1 LGHNT and CDR2 FRNRAP. CDR3 loop: CASGLVLTRDRGAEAFF. The CDR3 DNA is TGTGCTAGTGGTTTGGTACTTACCCGGGACAGGGGCGCTGAAGCTTTCTTT. The variable domain in full, with the rest retrieved from reference TRBV12-5 and TRBJ1-1, is DARVTQTPRHKVTEMGQEVTMRCQPILGHNTVFWYRQTMMQGLELLAYFRNRAPLDDSGMPKDRFSAEMPDATLATLKIQPSEPRDSAVYFCASGLVLTRDRGAEAFFGQGTRLTVV.

This chain uses TRBV7-9 with TRBJ1-1, with D maybe TRBD1 (5 bases). There are 14 residues in the CDR3. The V end was cut by 4 bases, the J end by 3 bases, with 12 bases between. CDR1 SEHNR and CDR2 FQNEAQ come from the germline V gene (reference sequence). In DNA form, the CDR3 reads TGTGCCAGCAGCTGGGGGGGAACGGACACTGAAGCTTTCTTT. It is translated as CASSWGGTDTEAFF.

This clonotype was picked up many times. The chain joins TRBV7-9 to TRBJ2-7, with 7 bases that match TRBD1. J lost 4 bases, V lost 6 bases, and 12 bases had no gene match. CDR3 length: 15 amino acids. The germline V gene has CDR1 SEHNR and CDR2 FQNEAQ (reference sequence). DNA for the CDR3: TGTGCCAGCAGTCGATACCGGGACAGTCAATACGAGCAGTACTTC. Translating gives CASSRYRDSQYEQYF.

This clonotype was detected ten times or more. The chain links TRBV20-1 to TRBJ1-2; TRBD1 agrees at 7 bases. The CDR3 spans 13 residues. J was trimmed by 4 bases and V by 6 bases; bases with no gene match: 8. CDR1 DFQATT and CDR2 SNEGSKA come from the germline V gene (reference sequence). CDR3 protein: CSAPVGQSYGYTF. CDR3 coding DNA: TGCAGTGCACCTGTGGGACAGAGCTATGGCTACACCTTC.

At least ten counts were recorded for this clonotype. The chain couples TRBV5-1 to TRBJ1-2, with TRBD1 matching 9 bases. The V gene's germline CDR1 is SGHRS and CDR2 YFSETQ. V gave up 2 bases and J gave up 7 bases; unmatched junction bases: 9. This CDR3 region has 15 residues. The CDR3 sequence is CASSFQGQGGGGYTF. The CDR3, as DNA: TGCGCCAGCAGCTTCCAGGGACAGGGAGGCGGTGGCTACACCTTC.

The chain has TRBV5-1 and TRBJ2-6; D gene uncertain. V was clipped by 5 bases and J by 2 bases, with 11 bases between them. The CDR3 length is 15 residues. Germline V gene lookup returns CDR1 SGHRS and CDR2 YFSETQ. Here the CDR3 DNA reads TGCGCCAGCAGTCCCCGTGGGACTGGGGCCAACGTCCTGACTTTC. Amino acid sequence: CASSPRGTGANVLTF.

This clonotype occurred many times. This chain joins TRBV20-1 and TRBJ1-1, with D hard to call. The germline V and J ends were trimmed by 4 bases and 0 bases, with 12 bases remaining between them. The CDR3 spans 14 residues. Germline V gives CDR1 DFQATT, CDR2 SNEGSKA (reference sequence). In DNA form, the CDR3 reads TGCAGTGCTATATACAGCTACATGAACACTGAAGCTTTCTTT. This codes for CSAIYSYMNTEAFF.

This clonotype was detected many times. The chain employs TRBV10-3 and TRBJ2-7, with D tentatively TRBD1 (6 bases). The germline gives CDR1 ENHRY, CDR2 SYGVKD. The CDR3 length is 14 residues. Trimming shortened V by 2 bases and J by 6 bases, and 14 bases separated the two germline ends. The CDR3 region is CAISEPIQGAEQYF. The CDR3 DNA sequence: TGTGCCATCAGTGAGCCAATACAGGGAGCCGAGCAGTACTTC.

In its sample, this clonotype was seen many times. The CDR3 here is CASSPLPRGSETQYF. DNA of the CDR3: TGTGCCAGCAGCCCACTCCCCAGGGGGTCAGAGACCCAGTACTTC. This chain connects TRBV13 to TRBJ2-5; 7 bases match TRBD1. The germline V gene encodes CDR1 PRHDT and CDR2 FYEKMQ (reference sequence). With V trimmed by 5 bases and J by 4 bases, 10 bases remained unmatched. CDR3 length: 15 residues. Filled out from reference TRBV13 and TRBJ2-5, the complete variable domain reads AAGVIQSPRHLIKEKRETATLKCYPIPRHDTVYWYQQGPGQDPQFLISFYEKMQSDKGSIPDRFSAQQFSDYHSELNMSSLELGDSALYFCASSPLPRGSETQYFGPGTRLLVL.

At least ten counts were recorded for this clonotype. The rearrangement links TRBV12-3 or TRBV12-4 to TRBJ1-5; no definite D call. V was cut by 5 bases and J by 4 bases, with 9 bases left in between. CDR3 length equals 13 residues. The DNA of the CDR3 is TGTGCCAGCAGTCACCTGGGGAATCAGCCCCAGCATTTT. Translation gives CASSHLGNQPQHF.

In this sample, this clonotype turned up many times. V and J are TRBV20-1 and TRBJ1-1; possibly TRBD1 for D (6 bases). Germline values: CDR1 DFQATT, CDR2 SNEGSKA (reference sequence). The CDR3 spans 13 residues. Deletions cut 5 bases from V and 4 bases from J, with 14 bases between. The CDR3 spells CSAATGTTTEAFF. CDR3 nucleotides: TGCAGTGCTGCTACAGGGACAACCACTGAAGCTTTCTTT.

This clonotype has a count of ten or more. This chain uses TRBV25-1 with TRBJ2-7; D perhaps matches TRBD1 (6 bases). This CDR3 has 15 residues. The germline V gene encodes CDR1 MGHDK and CDR2 SYGVNS. V dropped 3 bases and J dropped 7 bases, with 19 bases sitting between them. The DNA for the CDR3 is TGTGCCAGCAGTGACGACAACAGGGAGCTTGGGGAGCAGTACTTC. Translated: CASSDDNRELGEQYF.

V usage is TRBV6-2 or TRBV6-3 and J usage is TRBJ2-5, with 8 bases lining up with TRBD2. Germline V gene sequence: CDR1 MNHEY, CDR2 SVGEGT. With 5 bases clipped from V and 7 bases from J, the junction kept 6 bases outside the gene matches. The CDR3 runs 13 residues. The DNA for the CDR3 is TGTGCCAGCAGTCCGGGACTAGTGGTGACCCAGTACTTC. Protein: CASSPGLVVTQYF.